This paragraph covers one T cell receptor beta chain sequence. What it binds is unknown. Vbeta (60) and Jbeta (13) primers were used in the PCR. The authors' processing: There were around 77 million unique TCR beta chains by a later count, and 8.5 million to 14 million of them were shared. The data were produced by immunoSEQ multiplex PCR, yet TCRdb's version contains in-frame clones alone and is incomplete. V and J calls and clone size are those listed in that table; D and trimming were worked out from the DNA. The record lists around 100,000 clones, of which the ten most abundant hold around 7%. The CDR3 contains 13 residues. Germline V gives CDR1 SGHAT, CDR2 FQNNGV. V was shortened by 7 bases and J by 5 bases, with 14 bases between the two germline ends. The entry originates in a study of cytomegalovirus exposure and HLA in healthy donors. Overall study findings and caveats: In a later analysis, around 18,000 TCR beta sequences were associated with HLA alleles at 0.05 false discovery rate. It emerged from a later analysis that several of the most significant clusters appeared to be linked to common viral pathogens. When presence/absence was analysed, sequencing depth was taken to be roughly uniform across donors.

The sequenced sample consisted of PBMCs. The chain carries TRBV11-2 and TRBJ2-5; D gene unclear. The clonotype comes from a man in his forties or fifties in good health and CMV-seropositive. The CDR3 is CASNTATRETQYF. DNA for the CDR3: TGTGCCAGCAACACAGCAACACGGGAGACCCAGTACTTC.